This T cell receptor beta chain emerged from a study of blood T cell repertoires in COVID-19 (dated by TCRdb to about 2020). Broadly, across the study: The collaborator samples originated in the United States, Italy and Spain and spanned the acute and convalescent phases of COVID-19. Where available, HLA class I and class II types were taken from metadata supplied by the sample provider and were not determined by assay-based typing. The repertoires were released in a freely available public database intended as a resource for research on the immune response to SARS-CoV-2. Samples were obtained from the ongoing ImmuneRACE study (first 160 participants) and from 1,254 subjects provided by 6 global collaborators. The material from the prospective study consisted of cDNA or gDNA derived from T cells, B-cell-depleted T cells, or PBMCs. The dataset comprised deeply sampled blood TCRbeta repertoires from subjects exposed to, actively infected with, or recovered from COVID-19. A de-identified subject ID, COVID-19 status, age in years and sex were almost always included in the sample metadata.

TCRbeta CDR3 regions were amplified from genomic DNA using the immunoSEQ Assay, a bias-controlled multiplex PCR. For the original study's pipeline: Within the assay, amplification of reference gene primers was used to estimate how many nucleated cells each sample contained. To quantify the absolute abundance of each unique TCRbeta CDR3 rearrangement, sequence reads were collapsed and filtered. Productive Simpson clonality was computed per sample as the square root of Simpson's diversity index over productive rearrangements. The immuneACCESS repertoire file appears here via TCRdb, limited to in-frame rearrangements. These files lack a portion of the clones; in checked studies, under half of the deficit traces to unresolved V genes, and the cause of the others is not known. For V, J and clone size, that table is used; D and trimming come from the DNA. The sample table lists roughly 150,000 clones, around 90% of them with a count of one. Over 2% of the sample lies in the top ten.

At one collaborating source in Seattle, patients were enrolled during active infection and were followed longitudinally through the course of disease. Each collaborating institution followed its own protocols to collect whole blood in K2EDTA tubes. Collaborator samples were shipped for TCRbeta analysis as frozen whole blood, isolated PBMCs, or DNA extracted from either sample type. As concerns this clone: What antigen it recognizes has not been identified. Base qualities are missing; no much larger clone stands one base away.

The CDR3, cysteine through phenylalanine, is 15 amino acids long. The only DNA kept is the CDR3, 45 bases in frame from the first base. After removal of 3 bases from V and 5 bases from J, the junction retains 4 bases not matched to a gene. The germline V gene encodes CDR1 DFQATT and CDR2 SNEGSKA (reference sequence). What the authors observed across the whole study: How much clinical and demographic metadata was included differed by source and by participant, and the metadata was provided uncurated.

Sequencing was done on a sample of peripheral blood. The sequence is built from TRBV20-1 and TRBJ2-1, and TRBD2 matches 13 of the central bases. The sequence was obtained from a woman older than 75 with COVID-19, enrolled during active disease. Here the CDR3 is given as CSASSGTSGNNEQFF. The DNA is as follows: TGCAGTGCTAGTTCCGGGACTAGCGGGAACAATGAGCAGTTCTTC.